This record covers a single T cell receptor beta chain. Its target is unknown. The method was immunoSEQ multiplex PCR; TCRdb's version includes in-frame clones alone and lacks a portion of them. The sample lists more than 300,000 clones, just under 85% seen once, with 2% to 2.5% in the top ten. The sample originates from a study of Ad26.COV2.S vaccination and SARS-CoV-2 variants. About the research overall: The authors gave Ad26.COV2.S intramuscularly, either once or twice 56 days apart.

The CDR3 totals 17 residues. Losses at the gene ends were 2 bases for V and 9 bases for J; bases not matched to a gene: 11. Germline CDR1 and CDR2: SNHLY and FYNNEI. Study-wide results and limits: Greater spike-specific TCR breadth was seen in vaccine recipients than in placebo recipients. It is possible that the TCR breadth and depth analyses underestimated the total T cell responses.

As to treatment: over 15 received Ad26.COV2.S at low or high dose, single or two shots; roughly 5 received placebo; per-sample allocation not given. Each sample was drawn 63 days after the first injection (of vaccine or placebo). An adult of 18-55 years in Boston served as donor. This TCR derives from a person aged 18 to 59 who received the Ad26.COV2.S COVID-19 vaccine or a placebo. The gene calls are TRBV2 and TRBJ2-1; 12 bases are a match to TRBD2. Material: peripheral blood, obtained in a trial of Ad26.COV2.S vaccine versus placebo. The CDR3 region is CASSERLAGVNRGEQFF. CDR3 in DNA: TGTGCCAGCAGTGAAAGACTAGCGGGGGTCAACCGGGGTGAGCAGTTCTTC.